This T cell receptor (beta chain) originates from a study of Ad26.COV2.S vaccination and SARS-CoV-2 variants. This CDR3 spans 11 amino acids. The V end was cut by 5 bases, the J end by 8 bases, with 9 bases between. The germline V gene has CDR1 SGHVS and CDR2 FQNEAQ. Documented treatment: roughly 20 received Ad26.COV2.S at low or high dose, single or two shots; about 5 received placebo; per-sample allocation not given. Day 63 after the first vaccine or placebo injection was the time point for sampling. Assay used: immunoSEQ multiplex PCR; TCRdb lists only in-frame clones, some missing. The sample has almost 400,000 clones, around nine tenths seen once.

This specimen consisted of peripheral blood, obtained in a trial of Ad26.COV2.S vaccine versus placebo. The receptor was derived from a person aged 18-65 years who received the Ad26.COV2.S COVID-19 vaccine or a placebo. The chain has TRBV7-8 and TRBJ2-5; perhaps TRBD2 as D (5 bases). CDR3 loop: CASSILATQYF. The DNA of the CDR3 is TGTGCCAGCAGCATTCTAGCAACCCAGTACTTC.